The rows below give T cell receptor beta chains drawn from one sample of a study of T cell responses to AZD1222 COVID-19 vaccine. The protocol was immunoSEQ multiplex PCR, while the TCRdb copy is restricted to in-frame clones and leaves out a portion. The table has nearly 110,000 clones, 70% to 90% seen once; the top ten hold around 4.5%. This material consisted of peripheral blood, taken 28 days after the second AZD1222 dose. These receptors were taken from an adult who received the AZD1222 COVID-19 vaccine. Both conserved end residues are part of each CDR3. The order of the fields is clone size, D gene, V gene, J gene, CDR3 protein, CDR3 DNA. The D gene is left open where the match is weak. The listing skips clone size in some rows; elsewhere it reads once, few, many or a size class.

NA,NA,TRBV28,TRBJ1-2,CASSPAGPNYGYTF,TGTGCCAGCAGTCCCGCAGGGCCTAACTATGGCTACACCTTC
NA,NA,TRBV10-3,TRBJ1-1,CAISPMDGGRNTEAFF,TGTGCCATCAGCCCGATGGACGGGGGGCGGAACACTGAAGCTTTCTTT
NA,TRBD1,TRBV6-5,TRBJ2-7,CASTLGQGNYEQYF,TGTGCCAGCACTCTGGGACAGGGAAACTACGAGCAGTACTTC
once,NA,TRBV4-2,TRBJ2-2,CASSLFYGTTPNTGELFF,TGTGCCAGCAGCCTGTTCTATGGAACTACGCCGAACACCGGGGAGCTGTTTTTT
NA,NA,TRBV28,TRBJ2-7,CASSTYEQYF,TGTGCCAGCAGCACCTACGAGCAGTACTTC
many,NA,TRBV5-4,TRBJ1-1,CASSLAQNTEAFF,TGTGCCAGCAGCTTGGCTCAGAACACTGAAGCTTTCTTT
NA,TRBD1,TRBV28,TRBJ2-7,CASSFRDRGNSYEQYF,TGTGCCAGCAGTTTCCGGGACAGGGGAAATTCCTACGAGCAGTACTTC
NA,NA,TRBV6-5,TRBJ2-5,CASRVQNQETQYF,TGTGCCAGCAGGGTCCAAAATCAAGAGACCCAGTACTTC
NA,TRBD1,TRBV11-2,TRBJ1-4,CASSPLDRGPINEKLFF,TGTGCCAGCAGCCCCTTGGACAGGGGCCCTATTAATGAAAAACTGTTTTTT
NA,NA,TRBV19,TRBJ2-1,CASSSVWGSEQFF,TGTGCCAGTAGTTCCGTTTGGGGATCTGAGCAGTTCTTC
NA,TRBD2,TRBV12-5,TRBJ2-1,CASGLVLAGGSYNEQFF,TGTGCTAGTGGTTTGGTACTAGCGGGGGGATCCTACAATGAGCAGTTCTTC
NA,TRBD1,TRBV4-3,TRBJ1-1,CASSRETGINTEAFF,TGCGCCAGCAGCCGAGAGACAGGGATCAACACTGAAGCTTTCTTT
NA,NA,TRBV24-1,TRBJ2-1,CATSAAGPYNEQFF,TGTGCCACCAGTGCCGCGGGGCCTTACAATGAGCAGTTCTTC
NA,NA,TRBV28,TRBJ1-1,CASKNPGGNTEAFF,TGTGCCAGCAAAAATCCGGGTGGGAACACTGAAGCTTTCTTT
NA,TRBD2,TRBV5-1,TRBJ2-4,CASSLDILAGGVAKNIQYF,TGCGCCAGCAGCTTGGATATACTAGCGGGGGGAGTAGCCAAAAACATTCAGTACTTC
NA,NA,TRBV3-1/TRBV3-2,TRBJ2-2,CASSPGSGELFF,TGTGCCAGCAGCCCAGGTTCCGGGGAGCTGTTTTTT
NA,NA,TRBV5-6,TRBJ2-7,CASSLWRQGGYEQYF,TGTGCCAGCAGCTTGTGGCGACAGGGAGGCTACGAGCAGTACTTC
NA,NA,TRBV7-8,TRBJ1-1,CASSLAAGSLNTEAFF,TGTGCCAGCAGCTTAGCAGCGGGCAGCCTGAACACTGAAGCTTTCTTT
NA,NA,TRBV5-1,TRBJ2-1,CASSLAVGPQTYNEQFF,TGCGCCAGCAGCTTGGCCGTGGGGCCTCAGACATACAATGAGCAGTTCTTC
NA,TRBD2,TRBV7-8,TRBJ2-5,CASSFGGGIAETQYF,TGTGCCAGCAGCTTCGGCGGGGGGATTGCGGAGACCCAGTACTTC
NA,TRBD1,TRBV4-3,TRBJ1-2,CASSQLLTQGVGGYTF,TGCGCCAGCAGCCAACTCCTTACCCAGGGGGTCGGTGGCTACACCTTC
NA,NA,TRBV6-2/TRBV6-3,TRBJ1-6,CASSIVGRGRRSPLHF,TGTGCCAGCAGTATTGTGGGAAGAGGGAGGAGATCACCCCTCCACTTT
NA,NA,TRBV11-2,TRBJ2-7,CASSLEVGDLSYEQYF,TGTGCCAGCAGCTTAGAGGTGGGGGACCTCTCCTACGAGCAGTACTTC
NA,NA,TRBV27,TRBJ1-2,CASSLGRSNGYTF,TGTGCCAGCAGCTTAGGGCGTTCCAATGGCTACACCTTC
NA,NA,TRBV9,TRBJ1-3,CASSPQGIGNTIYF,TGTGCCAGCAGCCCCCAGGGTATTGGAAACACCATATATTTT
NA,NA,TRBV28,TRBJ2-7,CASSSVSGGPYEQYF,TGTGCCAGCAGTTCGGTTTCCGGGGGGCCCTACGAGCAGTACTTC
NA,NA,TRBV6-5,TRBJ2-7,CASRDKSSYEQYF,TGTGCCAGCAGAGACAAGAGCTCCTACGAGCAGTACTTC
NA,TRBD2,TRBV5-4,TRBJ2-7,CASSPGGSGGAMAYEQYF,TGTGCCAGCAGTCCTGGGGGTAGCGGGGGGGCTATGGCCTACGAGCAGTACTTC
NA,NA,TRBV7-2,TRBJ2-7,CASSPDRYEQYF,TGTGCCAGCAGCCCCGACAGATACGAGCAGTACTTC
NA,NA,TRBV15,TRBJ2-1,CATSRAHLALGNEQFF,TGTGCCACCAGCAGAGCCCATTTGGCCCTCGGCAATGAGCAGTTCTTC
NA,NA,TRBV6-5,TRBJ2-3,CASSYQSVKIGDTQYF,TGTGCCAGCAGTTACCAGTCCGTAAAGATTGGAGATACGCAGTATTTT
NA,NA,TRBV6-2/TRBV6-3,TRBJ1-4,CASSYGENQNEKLFF,TGTGCCAGCAGTTACGGGGAAAATCAGAATGAAAAACTGTTTTTT
NA,NA,TRBV27,TRBJ2-1,CASSPTLNEQFF,TGTGCCAGCAGTCCCACGTTAAATGAGCAGTTCTTC
NA,NA,TRBV18,TRBJ2-2,CASSPGGATGELFF,TGTGCCAGCTCTCCGGGCGGGGCGACCGGGGAGCTGTTTTTT
NA,TRBD1,TRBV6-5,TRBJ2-7,CASRNTGAGEQYF,TGTGCCAGCAGAAACACAGGGGCCGGCGAGCAGTACTTC
NA,TRBD1,TRBV5-4,TRBJ2-1,CASSLAGQGDNEQFF,TGTGCCAGCAGCTTAGCCGGACAGGGCGACAATGAGCAGTTCTTC
NA,TRBD1,TRBV5-4,TRBJ1-2,CASSFVQGANAGYTF,TGTGCCAGCAGCTTCGTACAGGGGGCGAATGCTGGCTACACCTTC
NA,NA,TRBV7-2,TRBJ2-7,CASSLGPQVSEQYF,TGTGCCAGCAGCTTGGGCCCTCAAGTTAGCGAGCAGTACTTC
NA,TRBD1,TRBV25-1,TRBJ2-3,CASKQGGRADTQYF,TGTGCCAGCAAACAGGGGGGTCGGGCAGATACGCAGTATTTT
NA,NA,TRBV28,TRBJ1-5,CASSGTQGVAYQPQHF,TGTGCCAGCAGTGGGACACAGGGAGTGGCGTATCAGCCCCAGCATTTT
NA,TRBD1,TRBV18,TRBJ1-2,CASSAGTGGNYGYTF,TGTGCCAGCTCCGCCGGGACAGGGGGTAACTATGGCTACACCTTC
few,NA,TRBV6-2/TRBV6-3,TRBJ1-1,CASSRPPSGSEAFF,TGTGCCAGCAGCCGCCCTCCGAGTGGGTCCGAAGCTTTCTTT
few,TRBD1,TRBV28,TRBJ1-6,CASSANRGRSYNSPLHF,TGTGCCAGCAGTGCCAACAGGGGCAGGTCCTATAATTCACCCCTCCACTTT
once,NA,TRBV12-5,TRBJ1-1,CASGLLTEAFF,TGTGCTAGTGGTTTGCTCACTGAAGCTTTCTTT